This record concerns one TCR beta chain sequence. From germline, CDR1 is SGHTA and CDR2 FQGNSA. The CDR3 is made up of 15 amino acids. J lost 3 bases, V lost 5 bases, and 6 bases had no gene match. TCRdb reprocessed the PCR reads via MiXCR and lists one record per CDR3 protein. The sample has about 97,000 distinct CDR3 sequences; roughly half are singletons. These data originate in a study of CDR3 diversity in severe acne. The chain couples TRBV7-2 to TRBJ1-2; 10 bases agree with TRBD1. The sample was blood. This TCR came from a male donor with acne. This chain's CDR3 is CASSPPGQGYYGYTF. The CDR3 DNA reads TGTGCCAGCAGCCCCCCGGGACAGGGGTACTATGGCTACACCTTC.